Shown below are 14 T cell receptor beta chains from a single sample sequenced in a study of blood T cells in healthy people across ages. The second PCR ran roughly 6 to 11 cycles with a sample-barcoded 5' primer and J-beta primers. TCRdb used MiXCR to reprocess the 5' RACE reads, holding one entry per CDR3 protein. The table includes hundreds of thousands of distinct CDR3 sequences, 24% detected once. These data also formed part of another study, on T cells of mothers and their children.

The source material was blood. The receptors derive from a boy younger than 18 in good health.

This clonotype came up a few times. This chain links TRBV6-2 or TRBV6-3 with TRBJ2-2; TRBD2 agrees at 8 bases. This CDR3 has 14 residues. Germline values: CDR1 MNHEY, CDR2 SVGEGT. V was clipped by 7 bases and J by 5 bases; unmatched bases: 6. The CDR3 DNA sequence: TGTGCCAGCACCACCGGGGGGGAAACCGGGGAGCTGTTTTTT. Translated, it gives CASTTGGETGELFF.

The chain employs TRBV7-9 and TRBJ2-5; tentative D call: TRBD2 (5 bases). The tail of the sequence fits TRBJ2-7 better, so the J call may be wrong. Germline CDR1 is SEHNR and CDR2 is FQNEAQ (reference sequence). The CDR3 contains 16 residues. CDR3 sequence (DNA): TGTGCCAGCAGCTCTGACGGCGAGCGGCAATTCTACGAGCAGTACTTC. This gives the protein CASSSDGERQFYEQYF.

This chain links TRBV12-3 or TRBV12-4 with TRBJ2-1; D not resolved. The CDR3 loop spans 13 amino acids. Trimming pared 3 bases from V and 6 bases from J, leaving 9 bases between. In DNA, the CDR3 is TGTGCCAGCAGTTTTCAACGGGTCAATGAGCAGTTCTTC. Its protein product is CASSFQRVNEQFF.

In nucleotides, the CDR3 is TGTGCCAGCAGCTCCCCAGGAAGCTCGCACACAGATACGCAGTATTTT. This encodes CASSSPGSSHTDTQYF. The chain recombines TRBV5-4 with TRBJ2-3; the D is unclear. The CDR3 has 16 residues. The V gene's germline CDR1 is SGHNT and CDR2 YYREEE (reference sequence). V was shortened by 3 bases and J by 2 bases, with 16 bases between the two germline ends.

This clonotype showed up just a few times. This rearrangement joins TRBV7-9 to TRBJ2-1; D is unresolved. CDR1 SEHNR and CDR2 FQNEAQ come from the germline V gene (reference sequence). V gave up 5 bases and J gave up 3 bases, with 14 bases separating them. This CDR3 spans 15 amino acids. CDR3 nucleotide sequence: TGTGCCAGCAGCGGATACAGCCACGTCTACAATGAGCAGTTCTTC. Its protein is CASSGYSHVYNEQFF. Full variable domain (remainder filled in from reference TRBV7-9 and TRBJ2-1): DTGVSQNPRHKITKRGQNVTFRCDPISEHNRLYWYRQTLGQGPEFLTYFQNEAQLEKSRLLSDRFSAERPKGSFSTLEIQRTEQGDSAMYLCASSGYSHVYNEQFFGPGTRLTVL.

V gene TRBV6-6 combines with J gene TRBJ1-4; D is possibly TRBD1 (5 bases). Germline V gives CDR1 MNHNY, CDR2 SVGAGI (reference sequence). Trimming left V 6 bases short and J 5 bases short, with 13 bases between. This CDR3 has 14 residues. CDR3 nucleotides: TGTGCCAGCAGGGACGACAGTGGGAATGAAAAACTGTTTTTT. This encodes CASRDDSGNEKLFF.

The CDR3 here is CSASTGGYGYTF. CDR3 coding DNA: TGCAGTGCTAGTACAGGTGGCTATGGCTACACCTTC. V gene TRBV20-1 combines with J gene TRBJ1-2; D may be TRBD1 (5 bases). CDR1 is DFQATT, CDR2 SNEGSKA, per germline (reference sequence). The ends were cut back, 3 bases at V and 4 bases at J, with 9 bases in the middle. There are 12 residues in the CDR3.

This clonotype was detected only a few times. The CDR3 region is CASSPQELRSGANVLTF. DNA of the CDR3: TGTGCCAGCAGCCCCCAGGAGTTACGGTCCGGGGCCAACGTCCTGACTTTC. The V gene is TRBV7-9, the J gene TRBJ2-6; D is uncertain. Germline values: CDR1 SEHNR, CDR2 FQNEAQ (reference sequence). The V end lost 5 bases, the J end lost 4 bases, and 18 bases lay between the germline ends. The CDR3 has 17 residues.

This clonotype was counted only a few times. The chain combines TRBV12-3 or TRBV12-4 with TRBJ1-1; D is uncertain. V was cut by 0 bases and J by 1 base, with 9 bases left in between. The CDR3 runs 15 residues. The CDR3, as DNA: TGTGCCAGCAGTTTAGCCCATGCGGGGAACACTGAAGCTTTCTTT. It translates to CASSLAHAGNTEAFF.

This clonotype appeared a few times. The chain uses TRBV5-1 and TRBJ2-7; 8 positions match TRBD2. CDR3 length: 17 residues. CDR1 and CDR2 (germline): SGHRS, YFSETQ. Trimming cost V 0 bases and J 2 bases; bases outside gene matches: 10. CDR3: CASSLAVTSGAAYEQYF. In DNA form, the CDR3 reads TGCGCCAGCAGCTTGGCCGTCACTAGCGGAGCAGCCTACGAGCAGTACTTC.

The sample holds a few counts of this clonotype. This chain joins TRBV6-5 and TRBJ1-5; 8 nucleotides align to TRBD1. After removal of 0 bases from V and 6 bases from J, the junction contained 7 bases not matched to a gene. In germline, CDR1 is MNHEY, CDR2 SVGAGI. This CDR3 comprises 16 residues. The CDR3 here is CASSYSAQGARQPQHF. DNA of the CDR3: TGTGCCAGCAGTTACTCGGCGCAGGGGGCCCGTCAGCCCCAGCATTTT.

The rearrangement joins TRBV29-1 to TRBJ2-6, with D possibly TRBD1 on 6 matching bases. The CDR3 loop spans 14 amino acids. Germline lookup yields CDR1 SQVTM and CDR2 ANQGSEA. V lost 6 bases, J lost 1 base, and 10 bases lay in between. The CDR3 loop reads CSVSTGSGANVLTF. In DNA, the CDR3 is TGCAGCGTATCAACAGGGTCTGGGGCCAACGTCCTGACTTTC.

This clonotype was detected a few times. The rearrangement joins TRBV20-1 to TRBJ2-3; the match to TRBD2 covers 11 bases. V gave up 6 bases and J gave up 1 base; unmatched junction bases: 3. In germline, CDR1 is DFQATT, CDR2 SNEGSKA (reference sequence). The CDR3 has 14 residues. The CDR3: CSAPGLAGTDTQYF. CDR3 nucleotides: TGCAGTGCCCCGGGACTAGCGGGCACAGATACGCAGTATTTT.

CDR3 sequence reads: CASSIEGRTGGLGGTQYF. CDR3 DNA sequence: TGTGCCAGTAGTATAGAGGGGCGGACAGGAGGTTTAGGGGGTACGCAGTATTTT. V usage is TRBV19 and J usage is TRBJ2-3, with TRBD1 matching over 7 bases. The CDR3 sequence is 18 residues long. Germline V CDR1 and CDR2: LNHDA, SQIVND (reference sequence). Trimming took 0 bases from V and 8 from J; bases not matched to a gene: 17.